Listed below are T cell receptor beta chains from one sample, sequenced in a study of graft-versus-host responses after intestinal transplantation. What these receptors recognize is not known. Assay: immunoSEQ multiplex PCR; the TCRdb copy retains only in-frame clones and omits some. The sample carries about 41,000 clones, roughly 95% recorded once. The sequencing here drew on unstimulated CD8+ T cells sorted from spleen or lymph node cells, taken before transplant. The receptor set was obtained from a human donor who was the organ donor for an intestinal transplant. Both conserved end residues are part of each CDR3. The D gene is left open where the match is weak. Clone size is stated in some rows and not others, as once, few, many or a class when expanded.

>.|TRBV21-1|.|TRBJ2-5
CASSKAPSGGSRNF
TGTGCCAGCAGCAAAGCCCCTAGCGGGGGAAGTCGAAACTTC
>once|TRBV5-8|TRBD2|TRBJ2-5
CASSWGGTGVGETQYF
TGTGCCAGCAGCTGGGGGGGAACAGGAGTAGGAGAGACCCAGTACTTC
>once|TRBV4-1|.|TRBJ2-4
CASSQATPPYVLAIQYF
TGCGCCAGCAGCCAAGCAACCCCTCCTTACGTCCTGGCCATTCAGTACTTC
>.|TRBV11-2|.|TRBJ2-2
CASNIGVSNTGELFF
TGTGCCAGCAACATTGGGGTATCGAACACCGGGGAGCTGTTTTTT
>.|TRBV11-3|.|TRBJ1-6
CASSSVGPLPLHF
TGTGCCAGCAGCTCAGTCGGTCCTCTCCCCCTCCACTTT
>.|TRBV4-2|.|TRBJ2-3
CASSHQFHGTDTQYF
TGTGCCAGCAGCCATCAGTTCCATGGCACAGATACGCAGTATTTT
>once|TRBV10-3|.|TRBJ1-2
CAISGPQEGHDGYTF
TGTGCCATCAGTGGTCCCCAGGAGGGCCATGATGGCTACACCTTC
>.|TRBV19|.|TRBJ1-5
CASSRGLNQPQHF
TGTGCCAGTAGTAGGGGATTGAATCAGCCCCAGCATTTT
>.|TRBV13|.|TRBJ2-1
CASSYDEQFF
TGTGCCAGCAGCTACGATGAGCAGTTCTTC
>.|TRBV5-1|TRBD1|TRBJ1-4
CASSSESLGQISSNEKLFF
TGCGCCAGCAGCTCCGAAAGTCTGGGACAGATCTCCTCTAATGAAAAACTGTTTTTT
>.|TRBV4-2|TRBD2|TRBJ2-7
CASSQEGGSLYEQYF
TGTGCCAGCAGCCAAGAGGGCGGGAGTCTCTACGAGCAGTACTTC
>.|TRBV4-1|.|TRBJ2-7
CASSQRFPSSYEQYF
TGCGCCAGCAGCCAGAGGTTCCCTAGCTCCTACGAGCAGTACTTC
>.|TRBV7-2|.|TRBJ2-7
CASSYNSYEQYF
TGTGCCAGCAGCTACAACTCCTACGAGCAGTACTTC
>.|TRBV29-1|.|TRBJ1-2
CSFPGPSGRDGYTF
TGCAGCTTCCCCGGTCCCTCCGGACGGGATGGCTACACCTTC
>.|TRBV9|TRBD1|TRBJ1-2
CASSVATTGEYGYTF
TGTGCCAGCAGCGTAGCTACGACAGGGGAGTATGGCTACACCTTC
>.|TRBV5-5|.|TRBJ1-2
CASSLNRVVDGYTF
TGTGCCAGCAGCTTGAACAGGGTAGTTGATGGCTACACCTTC
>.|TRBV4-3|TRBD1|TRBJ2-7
CASSLTGQGSNEQYF
TGCGCCAGCAGCCTTACGGGACAGGGGTCCAACGAGCAGTACTTC
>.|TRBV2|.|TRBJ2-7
CASTKGQLAHYEQYF
TGTGCCAGTACCAAAGGACAGTTGGCCCACTACGAGCAGTACTTC
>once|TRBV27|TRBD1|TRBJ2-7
CASRPGTGNYEQYF
TGTGCCAGCAGACCCGGGACAGGGAATTACGAGCAGTACTTC
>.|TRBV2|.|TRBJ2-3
CASSDTVKDTQYF
TGTGCCAGCAGTGATACAGTCAAGGATACGCAGTATTTT
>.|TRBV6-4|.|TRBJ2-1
CASSDSPTMGQFF
TGTGCCAGCAGTGACTCTCCGACGATGGGGCAGTTCTTC
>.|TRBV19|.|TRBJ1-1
CASTLGGSGAFF
TGTGCCAGTACCCTTGGGGGGTCCGGAGCTTTCTTT
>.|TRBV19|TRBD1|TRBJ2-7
CASSIRGHEQYF
TGTGCCAGTAGTATCAGGGGGCACGAGCAGTACTTC
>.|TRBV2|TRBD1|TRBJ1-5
CASSDGTDSNQPQHF
TGTGCCAGCAGTGATGGGACAGATAGCAATCAGCCCCAGCATTTT
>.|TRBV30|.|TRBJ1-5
CAWSAPGQPQHF
TGTGCCTGGAGCGCCCCGGGCCAGCCCCAGCATTTT
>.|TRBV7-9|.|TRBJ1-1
CASSLGGLHPNTEAFF
TGTGCCAGCAGCTTAGGCGGACTACACCCGAACACTGAAGCTTTCTTT
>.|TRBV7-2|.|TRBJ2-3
CASSSYTDTQYF
TGTGCCAGCAGCTCCTACACAGATACGCAGTATTTT
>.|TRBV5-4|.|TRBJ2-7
CASSFIGGHYEQYF
TGTGCCAGCAGCTTCATTGGTGGACACTACGAGCAGTACTTC
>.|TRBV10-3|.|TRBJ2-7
CAIRGHLNEQYF
TGTGCCATCAGGGGCCATTTGAACGAGCAGTACTTC
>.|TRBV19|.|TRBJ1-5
CASSIASRSSNQPQHF
TGTGCCAGTAGTATAGCCTCGAGATCTAGCAATCAGCCCCAGCATTTT
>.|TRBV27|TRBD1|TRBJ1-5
CASSFYRGDQPQHF
TGTGCCAGCAGTTTTTACAGGGGGGATCAGCCCCAGCATTTT
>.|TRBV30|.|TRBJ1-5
CAWTDRNQPQHF
TGTGCCTGGACGGACCGCAATCAGCCCCAGCATTTT
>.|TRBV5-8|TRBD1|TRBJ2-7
CASSWGQVYEQYF
TGTGCCAGCAGCTGGGGACAGGTCTACGAGCAGTACTTC
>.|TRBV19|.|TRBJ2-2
CASSIDRNLNTGELFF
TGTGCCAGTAGTATCGACAGGAACCTGAACACCGGGGAGCTGTTTTTT
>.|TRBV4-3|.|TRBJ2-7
CASSQDRSYEQYF
TGCGCCAGCAGCCAAGATCGAAGCTACGAGCAGTACTTC
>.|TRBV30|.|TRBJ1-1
CAWSRERDTEAFF
TGTGCCTGGAGTCGGGAGCGAGACACTGAAGCTTTCTTT
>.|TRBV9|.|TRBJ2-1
CASSFGGRTYNEQFF
TGTGCCAGCTCCTTTGGCGGCAGAACCTACAATGAGCAGTTCTTC
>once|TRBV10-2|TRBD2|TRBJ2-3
CASTRGTSGETPTTDTQYF
TGCGCCAGCACCCGGGGGACTAGCGGGGAGACACCCACCACAGATACGCAGTATTTT
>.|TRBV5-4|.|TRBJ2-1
CASSSSSFEQFF
TGTGCCAGCAGCTCCAGTTCCTTCGAGCAGTTCTTC
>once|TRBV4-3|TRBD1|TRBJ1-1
CASSQDRGLNTEAFF
TGCGCCAGCAGCCAAGATAGGGGGCTGAACACTGAAGCTTTCTTT
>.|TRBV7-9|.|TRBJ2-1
CASSLGLFGYNEQFF
TGTGCCAGCAGCTTAGGACTTTTTGGCTACAATGAGCAGTTCTTC
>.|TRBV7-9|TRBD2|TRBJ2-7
CASSPNTGLAIYEQYF
TGTGCCAGCAGCCCAAACACCGGACTAGCCATCTACGAGCAGTACTTC
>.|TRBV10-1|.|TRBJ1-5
CASSDEQRQAPCYSNQPQHF
TGCGCCAGCAGTGATGAACAAAGACAGGCCCCCTGCTATAGCAATCAGCCCCAGCATTTT
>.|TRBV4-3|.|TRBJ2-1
CASSQVAGAPVGNEQFF
TGCGCCAGCAGCCAAGTGGCGGGGGCTCCTGTTGGCAATGAGCAGTTCTTC
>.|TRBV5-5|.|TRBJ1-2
CASSFATNYGYTF
TGTGCCAGCAGCTTTGCGACCAACTATGGCTACACCTTC
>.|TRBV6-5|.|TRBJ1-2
CASSYSWDGYTF
TGTGCCAGCAGTTACTCTTGGGACGGCTACACCTTC
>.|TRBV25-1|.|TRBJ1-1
CASSGLNTEAFF
TGTGCCAGCAGTGGACTGAACACTGAAGCTTTCTTT
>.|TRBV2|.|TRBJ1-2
CASSDGFRYTF
TGTGCCAGCAGTGATGGGTTTCGCTACACCTTC
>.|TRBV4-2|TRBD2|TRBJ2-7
CASSQDPGGPNEQYF
TGTGCCAGCAGCCAAGATCCGGGGGGGCCTAACGAGCAGTACTTC
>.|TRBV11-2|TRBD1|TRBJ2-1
CASSFGTGVWYEQFF
TGTGCCAGCAGCTTCGGGACAGGGGTCTGGTATGAGCAGTTCTTC
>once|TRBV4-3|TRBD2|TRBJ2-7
CASSQDRISGGVEQYF
TGCGCCAGCAGCCAAGATCGAATTAGCGGGGGGGTCGAGCAGTACTTC
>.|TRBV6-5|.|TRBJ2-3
CASSYSGVGTDTQYF
TGTGCCAGCAGTTACTCGGGGGTGGGCACAGATACGCAGTATTTT
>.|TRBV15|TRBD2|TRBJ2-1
CATSTGRAQHNEQFF
TGTGCCACCAGCACCGGGAGGGCTCAGCACAATGAGCAGTTCTTC